Listed here is a single TCR beta chain. Baseline was the first blood sampling point, followed by cycle 4 day 1 and cycle 7 day 1. TCRdb's copy holds only in-frame clones and misses some; the assay was immunoSEQ multiplex PCR. Among under 95,000 clones listed, roughly nine tenths were seen once. The data were taken from a study of OX40 agonist ivuxolimab in advanced cancers. Study-level information: Patients were dosed intravenously with ivuxolimab at 0.01 to 10 mg/kg every 2 weeks. Each dose-escalation patient presented with hepatocellular carcinoma, melanoma, renal cell or head and neck cancer. Past anti-PD-1, anti-PD-L1 or anti-CTLA-4 therapy was accepted, and roughly 38% had received some.

The CDR3 runs 14 residues. In germline, CDR1 is MNHNS, CDR2 SASEGT. V was pared by 3 bases and J by 13 bases, with 14 bases of the junction left unmatched. The source material was CD4+ or CD8+ T cells sorted from blood, sampled in a trial of the OX40 agonist ivuxolimab. This clonotype was sampled from an adult with an advanced solid tumor such as melanoma, head and neck, liver or kidney cancer. The J gene is TRBJ2-5, the V gene TRBV6-1; 7 nucleotides agree with TRBD1. CDR3 in amino acids: CASSDQTGWSLAYF. The CDR3 DNA reads TGTGCCAGCAGTGACCAGACAGGGTGGTCTTTAGCGTACTTC.